The 27 T cell receptor beta chains below all came from one sample that was sequenced in a study of shared clonotypes between healthy human individuals. Assay used: immunoSEQ multiplex PCR; TCRdb lists only in-frame clones, some missing. The data show millions of clones, roughly 93% seen once. Material for sequencing was naive CD4+ T cells from PBMCs. Subset reported: CD45RA+ positively selected. The receptors shown here come from a man younger than 30 in good health. Some clones in this sample may be carry-over from other donors' samples.

Comment on this clone: One junction end does not reproduce the germline sequence, and a read error may be involved. The rearrangement joins TRBV5-1 to TRBJ1-5; perhaps TRBD1 as D (6 bases). Germline CDR1 SGHRS, CDR2 YFSETQ. CDR3 length equals 15 residues. The CDR3 DNA reads as TGCGCCAACAGCTTGGAGGGGGTGAGCAATCAGCCCCAGCATTTT. Protein sequence: CANSLEGVSNQPQHF.

The chain employs TRBV7-8 and TRBJ1-1; no clear D gene. The germline gives CDR1 SGHVS, CDR2 FQNEAQ. The CDR3 covers 14 residues. Trimming removed 5 bases at V and 5 bases at J, with 15 bases between. CDR3: CASSTAYGRTEAFF. The CDR3 coding sequence is TGTGCCAGCAGCACCGCCTACGGACGGACTGAAGCTTTCTTT.

The chain carries TRBV15 and TRBJ2-3; D is undetermined. Trimming pared 3 bases from V and 5 bases from J, leaving 12 bases between. This CDR3 is built from 14 residues. Germline V CDR1 and CDR2: LNHNV, YYDKDF (reference sequence). CDR3 amino acids: CATSSTRRQDTQYF. The CDR3, as DNA: TGTGCCACCAGCAGTACCCGCCGCCAAGATACGCAGTATTTT.

V is TRBV27 and J is TRBJ1-2; D unclear. Between the trimmed V and J ends, which lost 5 bases and 8 bases, there was a span of 18 bases. In germline, CDR1 is MNHEY, CDR2 SMNVEV (reference sequence). The CDR3 covers 14 residues. Here the CDR3 DNA reads TGTGCCAGCAGTCGAGCCCGGGCCGCGGGGGGCTACACCTTC. It encodes CASSRARAAGGYTF.

The rearrangement links TRBV18 to TRBJ2-3; D might be TRBD1 or TRBD2, each matching 5 bases. V dropped 3 bases and J dropped 0 bases, with 10 bases sitting between them. CDR1 and CDR2 (germline): KGHSH, LQKENI. The CDR3 is 15 amino acids. CDR3 bases: TGTGCCAGCTCACCGGCCGGGGCTAGCACAGATACGCAGTATTTT. Translating gives CASSPAGASTDTQYF. Full variable domain (remainder filled in from reference TRBV18 and TRBJ2-3): NAGVMQNPRHLVRRRGQEARLRCSPMKGHSHVYWYRQLPEEGLKFMVYLQKENIIDESGMPKERFSAEFPKEGPSILRIQQVVRGDSAAYFCASSPAGASTDTQYFGPGTRLTVL.

In this sample, this clone turned up a few times. The chain employs TRBV6-5 and TRBJ1-2; D unresolved. Looked up from germline, CDR1 is MNHEY and CDR2 is SVGAGI. The CDR3 covers 13 residues. V was pared by 5 bases and J by 4 bases, with 11 bases between. The CDR3 is CASSQLTGYGYTF. CDR3 coding DNA: TGTGCCAGCAGTCAGCTGACGGGCTATGGCTACACCTTC.

The chain carries TRBV23-1 and TRBJ2-7; no clear D gene. TRBV23-1 falls under the ORF class, with uncertain function. The CDR3 covers 12 residues. V dropped 6 bases and J dropped 0 bases, with 6 bases sitting between them. The CDR3: CASSDTSYEQYF. Here the CDR3 DNA reads TGCGCCAGCAGCGACACCTCCTACGAGCAGTACTTC.

The V gene is TRBV6-5, the J gene TRBJ1-1; D might be TRBD1 (6 bases). Looked up from germline, CDR1 is MNHEY and CDR2 is SVGAGI. The CDR3 is 15 amino acids. The V end was cut by 2 bases, the J end by 0 bases, with 10 bases between. The CDR3 spells CASSYRGGMNTEAFF. CDR3 DNA: TGTGCCAGCAGTTACAGGGGGGGCATGAACACTGAAGCTTTCTTT.

V is TRBV25-1 and J is TRBJ2-5; D is unclear. Gene TRBJ2-7 matches the end of the DNA better, so the J call may be wrong. This CDR3 comprises 11 residues. Germline V lookup: CDR1 MGHDK, CDR2 SYGVNS. CDR3 coding DNA: TGTGCCAGTACCGATTCCTACGAGCAGTACTTC. Residues: CASTDSYEQYF.

The genes are TRBV2 and TRBJ1-1, with TRBD1 identical over 7 bases. Per the germline V gene, CDR1 is SNHLY and CDR2 is FYNNEI. There are 14 residues in the CDR3. J was trimmed by 0 bases and V by 4 bases; bases with no gene match: 2. DNA for the CDR3: TGTGCCAGCAGTGTGGGACAGATGAACACTGAAGCTTTCTTT. Protein: CASSVGQMNTEAFF.

The V call is TRBV10-2, the J call TRBJ2-2, with TRBD2 as a possible D gene (5 bases). Germline V CDR1 and CDR2: WSHSY, SAAADI. CDR3 length: 15 amino acids. Trimming cost V 5 bases and J 4 bases, with 14 bases left between them. CDR3: CASSKPIGSTGELFF. CDR3 sequence (DNA): TGCGCCAGCAGTAAACCGATTGGGAGCACCGGGGAGCTGTTTTTT.

The chain joins TRBV4-2 to TRBJ2-2; D may correspond to TRBD1 or TRBD2 (5 bases each). Germline CDR1 LGHNA, CDR2 YNFKEQ. This CDR3 has 17 residues. V was trimmed by 4 bases and J by 0 bases, leaving 15 bases between them. CDR3 sequence reads: CASSLYRGSANTGELFF. CDR3 sequence (DNA): TGTGCCAGCAGCCTCTACCGGGGCAGCGCGAACACCGGGGAGCTGTTTTTT.

The chain has TRBV9 and TRBJ2-7; 10 bases fit TRBD1. The CDR3 has 18 residues. Germline lookup yields CDR1 SGDLS and CDR2 YYNGEE. Unmatched junction bases numbered 15, after V lost 3 bases and J lost 3 bases. The DNA for the CDR3 is TGTGCCAGCAGCGAACACCCGACAGGGGGCGCCGAAGGCTACGAGCAGTACTTC. It encodes CASSEHPTGGAEGYEQYF.

The chain joins TRBV29-1 to TRBJ1-3; D is unclear. V was cut by 4 bases and J by 3 bases, with 7 bases left in between. Germline V lookup: CDR1 SQVTM, CDR2 ANQGSEA. The length of the CDR3 is 12 residues. The CDR3 DNA follows: TGCAGCGTTGGCCACGGTGGAAACACCATATATTTT. Protein sequence: CSVGHGGNTIYF.

This clone was observed once. The rearrangement links TRBV5-1 to TRBJ2-7; D unclear. CDR1 and CDR2 from the germline V gene are SGHRS and YFSETQ. V lost 5 bases and J lost 6, with 12 bases in between. The CDR3 runs 12 residues. CDR3 protein: CASSGSDAEQYF. DNA for the CDR3: TGCGCCAGCAGTGGTTCGGACGCCGAGCAGTACTTC.

The V call is TRBV10-2, the J call TRBJ2-2; no firm D call. Germline V gene lookup returns CDR1 WSHSY and CDR2 SAAADI. V was pared by 7 bases and J by 0 bases, with 9 bases between. This CDR3 is built from 14 residues. The CDR3 sequence is CASTKMSNTGELFF. CDR3 DNA: TGCGCCAGCACCAAGATGTCGAACACCGGGGAGCTGTTTTTT.

J is TRBJ2-1 and V is TRBV10-3; 11 bases are shared with TRBD1. The germline V gene has CDR1 ENHRY and CDR2 SYGVKD. This CDR3 region has 14 residues. Losses at the gene ends were 6 bases for V and 3 bases for J; bases not matched to a gene: 1. CDR3: CAIRGTGGYNEQFF. The CDR3 DNA is TGTGCCATCAGGGGGACAGGGGGCTACAATGAGCAGTTCTTC.

Details on this clone: Other DNA sequences from this sample encode an identical CDR3 as well. V and J are TRBV28 and TRBJ1-5; a possible D gene is TRBD1 (6 bases). Between the trimmed V and J ends, which lost 3 bases and 2 bases, there was a span of 11 bases. Germline V gene data show CDR1 as MDHEN and CDR2 as SYDVKM. CDR3 length: 15 residues. CDR3 DNA: TGTGCCAGCAGTTTTGAGGGGGGAGGCAATCAGCCCCAGCATTTT. Translating it yields CASSFEGGGNQPQHF.

The chain couples TRBV28 to TRBJ2-1, with 14 bases fitting TRBD2. V lost 6 bases, J lost 9 bases, and 7 bases stayed unmatched. CDR1 is MDHEN and CDR2 is SYDVKM in the germline V gene. The CDR3 is made up of 15 amino acids. Here the CDR3 DNA reads TGTGCCAGCAGCCAAAGACTAGCGGGAGGGGTTGAGCAGTTCTTC. Encoded protein: CASSQRLAGGVEQFF.

The chain couples TRBV7-8 to TRBJ2-7; D ambiguous. This CDR3 region has 15 residues. Looked up from germline, CDR1 is SGHVS and CDR2 is FQNEAQ. The V end was cut by 4 bases, the J end by 1 base, with 14 bases between. The CDR3 DNA sequence: TGTGCCAGCAGCTCGCCTAAGCTTGGATCCTACGAGCAGTACTTC. This encodes CASSSPKLGSYEQYF.

Notes on this clone: The same CDR3 can be traced to other DNA sequences in this sample. The CDR3 nucleotides read TGTGCCAGCAGTTACTGGAGGGGAGGGAGCTACGAGCAGTACTTC. It is translated as CASSYWRGGSYEQYF. The chain uses TRBV6-5 and TRBJ2-7; 7 nucleotides align to TRBD2. This CDR3 has 15 residues. Per the germline V gene, CDR1 is MNHEY and CDR2 is SVGAGI. The ends lost 1 base at V and 3 bases at J; junction bases unmatched: 6.

The chain employs TRBV7-9 and TRBJ1-2, with no clear D. V was clipped by 1 base and J by 5 bases, with 5 bases between them. The CDR3 totals 12 residues. The germline gives CDR1 SEHNR, CDR2 FQNEAQ (reference sequence). DNA of the CDR3: TGTGCCAGCAGCTTAGACAAGTATGGCTACACCTTC. Protein: CASSLDKYGYTF.

The rearrangement uses TRBV5-1 and TRBJ2-5; 11 bases map to TRBD2. Losses at the gene ends were 0 bases for V and 1 base for J; bases not matched to a gene: 14. Germline CDR1 SGHRS, CDR2 YFSETQ. The length of the CDR3 is 20 residues. CDR3 amino acids: CASSLAPVAGGPSSQETQYF. DNA of the CDR3: TGCGCCAGCAGCTTGGCCCCGGTAGCGGGAGGGCCGTCCTCCCAAGAGACCCAGTACTTC.

The chain uses TRBV5-1 and TRBJ2-7; D tentatively reads TRBD1 or TRBD2 (6 bases each). The germline gives CDR1 SGHRS, CDR2 YFSETQ. The V gene lost 4 bases and the J gene lost 2 bases, with 19 bases spanning the gap. CDR3 length: 16 residues. CDR3 in DNA: TGCGCCAGCAGCCGGAGGGGGGCAGGGGTTACCTACGAGCAGTACTTC. It is translated as CASSRRGAGVTYEQYF.

This chain links TRBV5-1 with TRBJ2-2; the D is unclear. Trimming cost V 2 bases and J 3 bases, with 8 bases left between them. The CDR3 totals 14 residues. Germline V gene data show CDR1 as SGHRS and CDR2 as YFSETQ. CDR3 amino acids: CASSFPRDTGELFF. In nucleotides, the CDR3 is TGCGCCAGCAGCTTTCCCCGGGACACCGGGGAGCTGTTTTTT. The full variable domain, in which reference TRBV5-1 and TRBJ2-2 provide the parts outside the CDR3, is KAGVTQTPRYLIKTRGQQVTLSCSPISGHRSVSWYQQTPGQGLQFLFEYFSETQRNKGNFPGRFSGRQFSNSRSEMNVSTLELGDSALYLCASSFPRDTGELFFGEGSRLTVL.

The gene calls are TRBV5-1 and TRBJ2-6; a possible D gene is TRBD1 (5 bases). The CDR3 covers 14 residues. Germline lookup yields CDR1 SGHRS and CDR2 YFSETQ. V was clipped by 1 base and J by 12 bases, with 14 bases between them. The CDR3 reads CASSLTTDKTVLTF. The CDR3, as DNA: TGCGCCAGCAGCTTGACGACAGACAAGACCGTCCTGACTTTC.

With regard to this clone: Other DNA sequences in the same sample also yield this CDR3. As DNA, the CDR3 is TGTGCCAGCAGCTTAAGGGCCGAGACCCAGTACTTC. It specifies CASSLRAETQYF. The chain is built from TRBV7-9 and TRBJ2-5; D unresolved. V was pared by 2 bases and J by 5 bases, with 6 bases between. Germline V lookup: CDR1 SEHNR, CDR2 FQNEAQ (reference sequence). This CDR3 is 12 amino acids long.